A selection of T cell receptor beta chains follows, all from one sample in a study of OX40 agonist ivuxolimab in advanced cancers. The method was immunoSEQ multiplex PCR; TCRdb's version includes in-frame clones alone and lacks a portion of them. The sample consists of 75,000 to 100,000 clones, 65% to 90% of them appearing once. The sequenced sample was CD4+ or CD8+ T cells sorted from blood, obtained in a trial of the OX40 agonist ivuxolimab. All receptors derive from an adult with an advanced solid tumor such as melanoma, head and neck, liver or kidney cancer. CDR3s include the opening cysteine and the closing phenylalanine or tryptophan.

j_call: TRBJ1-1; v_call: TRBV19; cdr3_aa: CASSAGLLNTEAFF
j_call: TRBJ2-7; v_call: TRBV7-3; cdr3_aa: CASSLLRGSYEQYF
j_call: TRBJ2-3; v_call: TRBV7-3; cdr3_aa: CASSGTSGGADTQYF
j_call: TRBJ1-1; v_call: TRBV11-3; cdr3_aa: CASSYDGNTEAFF
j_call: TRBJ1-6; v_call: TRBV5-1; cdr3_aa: CASSPGTVGSPLHF
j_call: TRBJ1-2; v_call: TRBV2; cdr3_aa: CASRNRGTGSYGYTF
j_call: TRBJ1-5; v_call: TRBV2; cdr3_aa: CASSERHGGSNQPQHF
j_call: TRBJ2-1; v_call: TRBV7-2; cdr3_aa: CASSQWRDEQFF
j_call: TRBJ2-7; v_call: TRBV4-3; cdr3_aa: CASSQDWGRTYEQYF
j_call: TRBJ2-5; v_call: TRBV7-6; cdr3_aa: CASSLASGNQETQYF
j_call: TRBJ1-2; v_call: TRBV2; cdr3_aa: CASSVDSNPRSYTF
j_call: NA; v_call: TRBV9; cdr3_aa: CASSVGQGPYEQYF
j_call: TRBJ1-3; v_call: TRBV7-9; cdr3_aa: CASSPYRVEGNTIYF
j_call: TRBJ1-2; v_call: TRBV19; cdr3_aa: CASSSAGQGDYGYTF
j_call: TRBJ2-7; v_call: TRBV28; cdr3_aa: CASSPPSGRDYEQYF
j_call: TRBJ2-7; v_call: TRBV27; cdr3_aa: CASSLRGISSYEQYF
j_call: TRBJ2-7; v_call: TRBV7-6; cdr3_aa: CASRPGDGEWEQYF
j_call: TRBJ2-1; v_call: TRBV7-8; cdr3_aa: CASSLGGGKEEQFF
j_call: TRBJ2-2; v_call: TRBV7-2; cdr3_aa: CASSLGMDIGELFF
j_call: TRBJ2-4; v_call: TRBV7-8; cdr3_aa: CASSPGGYSAKNIQYF
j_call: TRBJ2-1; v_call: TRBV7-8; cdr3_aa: CASRLLRAGPNEQFF
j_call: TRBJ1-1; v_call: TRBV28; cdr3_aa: CASSYYRGHRSTEAFF
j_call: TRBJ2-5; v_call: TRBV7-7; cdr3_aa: CASSQDLGKQETQYF
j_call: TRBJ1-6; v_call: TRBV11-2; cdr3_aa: CASSPQHSNSPLHF
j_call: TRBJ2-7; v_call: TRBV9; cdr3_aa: CASSHPGSSYEQYF
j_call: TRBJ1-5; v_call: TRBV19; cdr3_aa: CASSAEGRRNQPQHF
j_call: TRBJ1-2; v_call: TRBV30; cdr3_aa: CAWTSGRNNHGYTF
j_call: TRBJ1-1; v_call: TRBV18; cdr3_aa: CASQTGGGTEAFF
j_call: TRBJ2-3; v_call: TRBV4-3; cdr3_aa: CASSQNPTGVTDTQYF
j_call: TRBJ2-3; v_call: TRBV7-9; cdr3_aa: CASSLVGRSDTQYF
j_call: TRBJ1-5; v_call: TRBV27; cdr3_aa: CASSLSQVMGNQPQHF
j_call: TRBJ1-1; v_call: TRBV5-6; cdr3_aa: CASSHSGTGNTEAFF
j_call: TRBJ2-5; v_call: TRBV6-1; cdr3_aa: CASRTQPGQQETQYF
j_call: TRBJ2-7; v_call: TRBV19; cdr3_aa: CASSFSIGGKAGEQYF
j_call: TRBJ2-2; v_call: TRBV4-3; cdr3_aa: CASSQEDRSTGELFF
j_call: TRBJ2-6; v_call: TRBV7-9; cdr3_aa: CASSPRLAGGSGANVLTF
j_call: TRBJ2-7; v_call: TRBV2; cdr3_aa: CASSPDGVAYEQYF
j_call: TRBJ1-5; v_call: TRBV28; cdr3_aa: CASSLLGGTRFGNQPQHF
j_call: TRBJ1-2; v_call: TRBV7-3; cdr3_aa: CASSLDQGRGYTF
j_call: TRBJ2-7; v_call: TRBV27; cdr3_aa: CASSLGTKQYF
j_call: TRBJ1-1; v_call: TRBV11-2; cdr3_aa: CASSPQQGMYEAFF
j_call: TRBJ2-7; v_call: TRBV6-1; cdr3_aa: CASSRTYEQYF
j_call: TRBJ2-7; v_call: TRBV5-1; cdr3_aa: CASSLGQANSYEQYF
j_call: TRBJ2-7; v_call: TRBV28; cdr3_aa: CGSRTGAYEQYF
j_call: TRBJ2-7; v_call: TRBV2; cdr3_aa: CASSDSGGFYEQYF
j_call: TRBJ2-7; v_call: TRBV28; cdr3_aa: CASSPSSGRALYEQYF
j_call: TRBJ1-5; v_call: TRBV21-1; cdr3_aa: CASSQGDRFNQPQHF
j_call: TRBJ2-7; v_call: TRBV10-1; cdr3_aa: CATHKQVSYEQYF
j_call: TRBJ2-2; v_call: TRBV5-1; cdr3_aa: CASSVRVNTGELFF
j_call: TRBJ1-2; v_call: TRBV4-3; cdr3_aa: CASSQAPLSYGYTF
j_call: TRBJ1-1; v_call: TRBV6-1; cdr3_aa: CASTLDRRTTEAFF
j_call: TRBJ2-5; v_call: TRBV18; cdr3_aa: CASSRKTGGPETQYF
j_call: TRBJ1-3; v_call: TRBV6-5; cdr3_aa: CASSTTAASGNTIYF
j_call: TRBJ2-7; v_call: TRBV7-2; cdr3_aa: CASSLDSPAGGGYEQYF
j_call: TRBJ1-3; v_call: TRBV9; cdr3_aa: CASSVIGDGNTIYF
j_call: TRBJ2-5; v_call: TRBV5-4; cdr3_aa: CASSLVSSRGIPRETQYF
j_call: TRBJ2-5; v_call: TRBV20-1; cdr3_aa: CRPGDKETQYF